A selection of T cell receptor beta chains follows, all from one sample in a study of T cell repertoires in cytomegalovirus infection. TCRdb reprocessed the reads with MiXCR, giving one entry per CDR3 protein. The sample has more than 110,000 distinct CDR3 sequences; 32% are singletons. Their target antigens are unknown. The sample was CD8+ T cells from cultured PBMCs, taken from culture after CMV antigen stimulation. Receptors were obtained from a human donor in good health (CMV status not recorded). Some clones in this sample may be carry-over from other donors' samples. CDR3s include the opening cysteine and the closing phenylalanine or tryptophan. Fields, in order: V gene, D gene, J gene, clone size, CDR3 DNA, CDR3 protein. D genes are given only for firm matches. Only part of the rows carry a size: once, few, many, or a class if the clone is expanded.

v_gene: TRBV29-1
d_gene: -
j_gene: TRBJ1-1
abundance: -
CDR3nt: TGCAGCGTTGAAGAATGGAGGACAGAGTTATCTACTGAAGCTTTCTTT
CDR3aa: CSVEEWRTELSTEAFF

v_gene: TRBV28
d_gene: -
j_gene: TRBJ2-1
abundance: -
CDR3nt: TGTGCCAACAGTTCCCCGGGGACGCAAGTTGACTCCTACAATGAGCAGTTCTTC
CDR3aa: CANSSPGTQVDSYNEQFF

v_gene: TRBV18
d_gene: -
j_gene: TRBJ2-7
abundance: once
CDR3nt: TGTGCCAGCTCACCCGCCCCGATCTACGAGCAGTACTTC
CDR3aa: CASSPAPIYEQYF

v_gene: TRBV6-1
d_gene: TRBD1
j_gene: TRBJ2-3
abundance: -
CDR3nt: TGTGCCAGCCGACAGCCAGGGGGAGAAGATACGCAGTATTTT
CDR3aa: CASRQPGGEDTQYF

v_gene: TRBV15
d_gene: -
j_gene: TRBJ2-7
abundance: -
CDR3nt: TGTGCCACCAGCAGAGAGGGCGAAGGGGGGTGGTACGAGCAGTACTTC
CDR3aa: CATSREGEGGWYEQYF

v_gene: TRBV2
d_gene: TRBD1
j_gene: TRBJ2-2
abundance: few
CDR3nt: TGTGCCAGCAGTGGTGGACAGGGCGCCACCGGGGAGCTGTTTTTT
CDR3aa: CASSGGQGATGELFF

v_gene: TRBV6-2/TRBV6-3
d_gene: TRBD1
j_gene: TRBJ1-2
abundance: few
CDR3nt: TGTGCCAGCAGTTACCCGGACAGGGAAAGTGGCTACACCTTC
CDR3aa: CASSYPDRESGYTF

v_gene: TRBV7-2
d_gene: TRBD2
j_gene: TRBJ2-1
abundance: many
CDR3nt: TGTGCCAGCAGCTTACACCGGACTAGCTGGGGTGAGCAGTTCTTC
CDR3aa: CASSLHRTSWGEQFF

v_gene: TRBV20-1
d_gene: -
j_gene: TRBJ2-6
abundance: -
CDR3nt: TGCAGTGCCCCCCGCGGGGGCCGCTCTGGGGCCAACGTCCTGACTTTC
CDR3aa: CSAPRGGRSGANVLTF

v_gene: TRBV9
d_gene: -
j_gene: TRBJ2-1
abundance: few
CDR3nt: TGTGCCAGCAGCGGAGGGCAGAAGGGCTCCTACAATGAGCAGTTCTTC
CDR3aa: CASSGGQKGSYNEQFF

v_gene: TRBV12-3/TRBV12-4
d_gene: -
j_gene: TRBJ2-5
abundance: many
CDR3nt: TGTGCCAGCAGTTCAGGGGTTAGGAAAGAGACCCAGTACTTC
CDR3aa: CASSSGVRKETQYF

v_gene: TRBV4-1
d_gene: TRBD1
j_gene: TRBJ1-1
abundance: -
CDR3nt: TGCGCCAGCAGCGACGGGCCCGGACAGGGGGCTGAAGCTTTCTTT
CDR3aa: CASSDGPGQGAEAFF

v_gene: TRBV4-1
d_gene: -
j_gene: TRBJ1-6
abundance: many
CDR3nt: TGCGCCAGCAGCCACCGGGTTTGGCCAGCTCTTACTTCACCCCTCCACTTT
CDR3aa: CASSHRVWPALTSPLHF

v_gene: TRBV6-5
d_gene: -
j_gene: TRBJ1-1
abundance: many
CDR3nt: TGTGCCAGCACCCAGGGTCACGAAGCTTTCTTT
CDR3aa: CASTQGHEAFF

v_gene: TRBV2
d_gene: -
j_gene: TRBJ1-6
abundance: few
CDR3nt: TGTGCCAGCAGTTTAGCGTCGGGGGGCGATTCACCCCTCCACTTT
CDR3aa: CASSLASGGDSPLHF

v_gene: TRBV12-3/TRBV12-4
d_gene: TRBD2
j_gene: TRBJ2-1
abundance: -
CDR3nt: TGTGCCAGCACCTTAACGGGGGGAAATGAGCAGTTCTTC
CDR3aa: CASTLTGGNEQFF

v_gene: TRBV12-3/TRBV12-4
d_gene: -
j_gene: TRBJ2-7
abundance: -
CDR3nt: TGTGCCAGCAGTTTAGCCCCAGCCTACGAGCAGTACTTC
CDR3aa: CASSLAPAYEQYF

v_gene: TRBV7-8
d_gene: -
j_gene: TRBJ2-5
abundance: -
CDR3nt: TGTGCCAGCAGCCCCTCCACAGTCCAAGAGACCCAGTACTTC
CDR3aa: CASSPSTVQETQYF

v_gene: TRBV7-2
d_gene: TRBD1
j_gene: TRBJ2-7
abundance: many
CDR3nt: TGTGCCAGCAGCTTACCCGGGACAGTCGAGCAGTACTTC
CDR3aa: CASSLPGTVEQYF

v_gene: TRBV7-3
d_gene: -
j_gene: TRBJ2-1
abundance: few
CDR3nt: TGTGCCAGCAGCTTAGCGTCAGCTGCTGAGCAGTTCTTC
CDR3aa: CASSLASAAEQFF

v_gene: TRBV15
d_gene: TRBD2
j_gene: TRBJ2-1
abundance: few
CDR3nt: TGTGCCACCAGCAGAACTCGGGGGGGCAATGAGCAGTTCTTC
CDR3aa: CATSRTRGGNEQFF

v_gene: TRBV19
d_gene: TRBD2
j_gene: TRBJ2-1
abundance: -
CDR3nt: TGTGCCAGTAGTATCAACAGCGGGGGTTATTCCTACAATGAGCAGTTCTTC
CDR3aa: CASSINSGGYSYNEQFF

v_gene: TRBV4-2
d_gene: TRBD1
j_gene: TRBJ1-2
abundance: -
CDR3nt: TGTGCCAGCAGCCATTGGACAGGGGTTGGCTACACCTTC
CDR3aa: CASSHWTGVGYTF

v_gene: TRBV2
d_gene: -
j_gene: TRBJ2-2
abundance: few
CDR3nt: TGTGCCAGCAGTGAAAGGGGATTCTTCGGGGAGCTGTTTTTT
CDR3aa: CASSERGFFGELFF

v_gene: TRBV6-1
d_gene: -
j_gene: TRBJ1-2
abundance: many
CDR3nt: TGTGCCAGCAGCCTAGGACATCGCGATGGCTACACCTTC
CDR3aa: CASSLGHRDGYTF

v_gene: TRBV27
d_gene: -
j_gene: TRBJ1-5
abundance: -
CDR3nt: TGTGCCAGCAGCTCTAACAGGGTAGGGTTCGGTCAGCCCCAGCATTTT
CDR3aa: CASSSNRVGFGQPQHF

v_gene: TRBV5-4
d_gene: -
j_gene: TRBJ1-2
abundance: many
CDR3nt: TGTGCCAGCAGCTTGCGGGGGTCAGTCCCTAACTATGGCTACACCTTC
CDR3aa: CASSLRGSVPNYGYTF

v_gene: TRBV4-1
d_gene: -
j_gene: TRBJ2-7
abundance: -
CDR3nt: TGCGCCAGCAGCCAAGATCCGCTGACCCCAACCTACGAGCAGTACTTC
CDR3aa: CASSQDPLTPTYEQYF

v_gene: TRBV6-2/TRBV6-3
d_gene: TRBD1
j_gene: TRBJ1-1
abundance: many
CDR3nt: TGTGCCAGCAGTTACGGGACAGGGAGGGAGTATGCTGAAGCTTTCTTT
CDR3aa: CASSYGTGREYAEAFF

v_gene: TRBV6-5
d_gene: TRBD2
j_gene: TRBJ2-3
abundance: -
CDR3nt: TGTGCCAGCAGTTACTCCCTAGCGGGGGGGCCTGAGCAGTATTTT
CDR3aa: CASSYSLAGGPEQYF

v_gene: TRBV7-6
d_gene: -
j_gene: TRBJ2-1
abundance: many
CDR3nt: TGTGCCAGCAGCTTAGTGGGTCGTAGCTCCTACAATGAGCAGTTCTTC
CDR3aa: CASSLVGRSSYNEQFF

v_gene: TRBV28
d_gene: TRBD2
j_gene: TRBJ2-1
abundance: -
CDR3nt: TGTGCCAGCAGACACCTCGGACTAGCGGGGGGACAATACAATGAGCAGTTCTTC
CDR3aa: CASRHLGLAGGQYNEQFF

v_gene: TRBV6-6
d_gene: -
j_gene: TRBJ2-5
abundance: once
CDR3nt: TGTGCCAGCAGTTACTCTTTTGGAGGAGATAGGGAGACCCAGTACTTC
CDR3aa: CASSYSFGGDRETQYF

v_gene: TRBV2
d_gene: -
j_gene: TRBJ1-1
abundance: few
CDR3nt: TGTGCCAGCAGGGGGGGGGGGACTGAAGCTTTCTTT
CDR3aa: CASRGGGTEAFF

v_gene: TRBV6-1
d_gene: -
j_gene: TRBJ2-4
abundance: few
CDR3nt: TGTGCCAGCAGTGGGGGTCCGGGACACCTTGGCGTAGCCAAAAACATTCAGTACTTC
CDR3aa: CASSGGPGHLGVAKNIQYF

v_gene: TRBV28
d_gene: -
j_gene: TRBJ1-1
abundance: -
CDR3nt: TGTGCCAGCAGTTTACTACAGGCAGAAGCTTTCTTT
CDR3aa: CASSLLQAEAFF

v_gene: TRBV19
d_gene: -
j_gene: TRBJ2-2
abundance: few
CDR3nt: TGTGCCAGTAGTATTGACAACTCGAACACCGGGGAGCTGTTTTTT
CDR3aa: CASSIDNSNTGELFF

v_gene: TRBV11-2
d_gene: TRBD2
j_gene: TRBJ2-1
abundance: few
CDR3nt: TGTGCCAGCAGCCCGGGGGGAATCTACAATGAGCAGTTCTTC
CDR3aa: CASSPGGIYNEQFF

v_gene: TRBV2
d_gene: -
j_gene: TRBJ1-5
abundance: -
CDR3nt: TGTACCAGCAGTGAAATGGGACGTTTAGGTCAGCCCCAGCATTTT
CDR3aa: CTSSEMGRLGQPQHF

v_gene: TRBV15
d_gene: -
j_gene: TRBJ2-7
abundance: -
CDR3nt: TGTGCCACCAGTGACGGACAGCGGAGCTCCTACGAGCAGTACTTC
CDR3aa: CATSDGQRSSYEQYF

v_gene: TRBV7-6
d_gene: -
j_gene: TRBJ1-1
abundance: few
CDR3nt: TGTGCCAGCAGCGGAGACGGGAACACTGAAGCTTTCTTT
CDR3aa: CASSGDGNTEAFF

v_gene: TRBV12-3/TRBV12-4
d_gene: -
j_gene: TRBJ2-1
abundance: few
CDR3nt: TGTGCCAGCAGCCCCGACAGATTCAATGAGCAGTTCTTC
CDR3aa: CASSPDRFNEQFF

v_gene: TRBV6-6
d_gene: -
j_gene: TRBJ2-7
abundance: -
CDR3nt: TGTGCCAGCAGTTACGGTCAGCCGTCCTTATCCTACGAGCAGTACTTC
CDR3aa: CASSYGQPSLSYEQYF

v_gene: TRBV5-1
d_gene: TRBD2
j_gene: TRBJ2-1
abundance: -
CDR3nt: TGCGCCAGCAGCTCGGAGATAGCGGGGGTGGACAATGAGCAGTTCTTC
CDR3aa: CASSSEIAGVDNEQFF

v_gene: TRBV10-3
d_gene: TRBD1
j_gene: TRBJ1-1
abundance: few
CDR3nt: TGTGCCATCACTCCGGGACAGGGGCCAGCTTTCTTT
CDR3aa: CAITPGQGPAFF

v_gene: TRBV28
d_gene: TRBD1
j_gene: TRBJ1-1
abundance: many
CDR3nt: TGTGCCAGCAGTCCCGACCCAACAGGGGTCACTGAAGCTTTCTTT
CDR3aa: CASSPDPTGVTEAFF

v_gene: TRBV7-6
d_gene: -
j_gene: TRBJ2-1
abundance: many
CDR3nt: TGTGCCAGCAGCTTCCAACCCAGTGAGCAGTTCTTC
CDR3aa: CASSFQPSEQFF

v_gene: TRBV7-9
d_gene: TRBD1
j_gene: TRBJ1-1
abundance: -
CDR3nt: TGTGCCAGCAGCTACTTACAGGGGCCGAACACTGAAGCTTTCTTT
CDR3aa: CASSYLQGPNTEAFF

v_gene: TRBV7-4
d_gene: -
j_gene: TRBJ2-5
abundance: -
CDR3nt: TGTGCCAGCAGCTTAGTCGTAGCCCGGGAGACCCAGTACTTC
CDR3aa: CASSLVVARETQYF

v_gene: TRBV28
d_gene: -
j_gene: TRBJ2-5
abundance: few
CDR3nt: TGTGCCAGCAGTTTATGGGGCAGGGGCCAAGAGACCCAGTACTTC
CDR3aa: CASSLWGRGQETQYF

v_gene: TRBV24-1
d_gene: -
j_gene: TRBJ1-5
abundance: many
CDR3nt: TGTGCCCCTCAGCCCCAGCATTTT
CDR3aa: CAPQPQHF

v_gene: TRBV27
d_gene: -
j_gene: TRBJ2-7
abundance: -
CDR3nt: TGTGCCAGCAGTCCATGGCCTCGTAACGAGCAGTACTTC
CDR3aa: CASSPWPRNEQYF

v_gene: TRBV11-1
d_gene: -
j_gene: TRBJ2-7
abundance: few
CDR3nt: TGTGCCAGCAGCTTTGGCGGGCCGAGCTCCTACGAGCAGTACTTC
CDR3aa: CASSFGGPSSYEQYF

v_gene: TRBV6-2/TRBV6-3
d_gene: -
j_gene: TRBJ1-5
abundance: few
CDR3nt: TGTGCCAGCAGTGGGACGGAGAGCAATCAGCCCCAGCATTTT
CDR3aa: CASSGTESNQPQHF

v_gene: TRBV12-3/TRBV12-4
d_gene: -
j_gene: TRBJ2-7
abundance: -
CDR3nt: TGTGCCAGCAGTTTAGGGCGGATGGGGTACGAGCAGTACTTC
CDR3aa: CASSLGRMGYEQYF

v_gene: TRBV2
d_gene: TRBD2
j_gene: TRBJ2-7
abundance: -
CDR3nt: TGTGCCAGCAGTCGGACTAGCTCCTACGAGCAGTACTTC
CDR3aa: CASSRTSSYEQYF

v_gene: TRBV27
d_gene: TRBD2
j_gene: TRBJ2-5
abundance: -
CDR3nt: TGTGCCAGCTCGCCGGGGGGGGCAGTGACCCAGTACTTC
CDR3aa: CASSPGGAVTQYF